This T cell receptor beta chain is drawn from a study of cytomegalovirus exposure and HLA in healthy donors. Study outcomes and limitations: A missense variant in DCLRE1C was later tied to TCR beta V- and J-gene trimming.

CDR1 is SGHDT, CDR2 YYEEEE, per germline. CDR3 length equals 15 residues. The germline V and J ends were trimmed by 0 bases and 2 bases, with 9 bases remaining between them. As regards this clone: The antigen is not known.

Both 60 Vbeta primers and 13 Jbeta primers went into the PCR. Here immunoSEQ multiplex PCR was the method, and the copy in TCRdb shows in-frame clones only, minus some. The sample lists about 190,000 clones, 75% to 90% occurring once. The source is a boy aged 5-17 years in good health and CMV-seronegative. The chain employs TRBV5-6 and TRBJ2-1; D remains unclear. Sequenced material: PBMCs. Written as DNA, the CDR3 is TGTGCCAGCAGCTTGGGACTTTCAACCTACAATGAGCAGTTCTTC. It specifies CASSLGLSTYNEQFF.